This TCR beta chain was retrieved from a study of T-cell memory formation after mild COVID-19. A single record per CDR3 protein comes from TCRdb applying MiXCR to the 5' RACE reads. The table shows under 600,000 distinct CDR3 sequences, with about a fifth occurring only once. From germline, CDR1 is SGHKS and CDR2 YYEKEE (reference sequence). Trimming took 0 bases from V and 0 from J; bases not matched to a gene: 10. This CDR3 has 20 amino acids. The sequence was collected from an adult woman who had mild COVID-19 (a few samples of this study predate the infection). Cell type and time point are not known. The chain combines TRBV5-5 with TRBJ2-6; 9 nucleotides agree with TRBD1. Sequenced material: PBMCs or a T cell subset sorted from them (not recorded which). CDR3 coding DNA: TGTGCCAGCAGCTTGGGACCCGCGGGACAGGGTGTCTCTGGGGCCAACGTCCTGACTTTC. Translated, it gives CASSLGPAGQGVSGANVLTF.